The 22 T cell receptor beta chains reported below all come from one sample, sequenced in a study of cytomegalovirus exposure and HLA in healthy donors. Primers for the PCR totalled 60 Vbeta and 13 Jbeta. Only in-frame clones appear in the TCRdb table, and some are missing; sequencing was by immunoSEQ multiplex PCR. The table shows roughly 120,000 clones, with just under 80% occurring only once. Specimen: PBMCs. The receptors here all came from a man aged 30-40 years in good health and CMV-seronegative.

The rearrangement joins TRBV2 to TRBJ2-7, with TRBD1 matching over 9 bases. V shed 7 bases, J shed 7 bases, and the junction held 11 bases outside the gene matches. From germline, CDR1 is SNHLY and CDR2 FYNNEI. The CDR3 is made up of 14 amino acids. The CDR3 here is CASIEYRTGEEQYF. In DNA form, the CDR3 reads TGTGCCAGCATCGAGTACCGGACAGGGGAAGAGCAGTACTTC.

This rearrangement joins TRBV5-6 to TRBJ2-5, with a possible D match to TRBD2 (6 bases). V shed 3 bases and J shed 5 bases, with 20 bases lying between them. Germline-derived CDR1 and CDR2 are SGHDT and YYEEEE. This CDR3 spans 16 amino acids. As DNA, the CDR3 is TGTGCCAGCAGCTCCTTAGCGGAAAAACCGGGGGAGACCCAGTACTTC. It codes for CASSSLAEKPGETQYF.

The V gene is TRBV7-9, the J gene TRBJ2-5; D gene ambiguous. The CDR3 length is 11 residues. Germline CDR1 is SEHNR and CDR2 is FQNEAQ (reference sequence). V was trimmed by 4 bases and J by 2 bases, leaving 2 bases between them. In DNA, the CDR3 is TGTGCCAGCAGCTCACAAGAGACCCAGTACTTC. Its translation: CASSSQETQYF. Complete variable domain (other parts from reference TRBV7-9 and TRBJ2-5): DTGVSQNPRHKITKRGQNVTFRCDPISEHNRLYWYRQTLGQGPEFLTYFQNEAQLEKSRLLSDRFSAERPKGSFSTLEIQRTEQGDSAMYLCASSSQETQYFGPGTRLLVL.

Written as DNA, the CDR3 is TGTGCCATCGGACAGGGTATGGATGATGAGCAGTTCTTC. This codes for CAIGQGMDDEQFF. This chain links TRBV10-3 with TRBJ2-1; TRBD1 agrees at 8 bases. In germline, CDR1 is ENHRY, CDR2 SYGVKD. The CDR3 spans 13 residues. J lost 8 bases, V lost 8 bases, and 8 bases had no gene match.

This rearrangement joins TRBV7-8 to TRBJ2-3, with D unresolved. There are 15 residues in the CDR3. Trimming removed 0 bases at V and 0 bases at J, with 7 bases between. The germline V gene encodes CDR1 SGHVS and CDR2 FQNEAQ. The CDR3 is CASSLALLSTDTQYF. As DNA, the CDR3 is TGTGCCAGCAGCTTAGCTCTACTTAGCACAGATACGCAGTATTTT.

CDR3 region: CASSAGQGAGGYTF. Here the CDR3 DNA reads TGTGCCAGCAGCGCGGGACAGGGGGCAGGTGGCTACACCTTC. The chain carries TRBV9 and TRBJ1-2; 12 nucleotides align to TRBD1. Germline assignment: CDR1 SGDLS and CDR2 YYNGEE. The CDR3 extends over 14 amino acids. V lost 3 bases to trimming and J lost 7 bases; unmatched junction nucleotides: 4.

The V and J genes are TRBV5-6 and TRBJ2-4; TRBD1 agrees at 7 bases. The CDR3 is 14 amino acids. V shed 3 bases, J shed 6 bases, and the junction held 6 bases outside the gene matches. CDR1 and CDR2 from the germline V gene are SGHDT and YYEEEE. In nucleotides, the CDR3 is TGTGCCAGCAGCTCGCTATGGGACAGAAACATTCAGTACTTC. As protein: CASSSLWDRNIQYF.

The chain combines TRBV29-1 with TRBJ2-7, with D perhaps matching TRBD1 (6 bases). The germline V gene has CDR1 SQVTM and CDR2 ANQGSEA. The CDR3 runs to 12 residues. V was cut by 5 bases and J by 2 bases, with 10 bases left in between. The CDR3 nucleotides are TGCAGCGTTCTCCAGGGGCCCTACGAGCAGTACTTC. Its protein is CSVLQGPYEQYF.

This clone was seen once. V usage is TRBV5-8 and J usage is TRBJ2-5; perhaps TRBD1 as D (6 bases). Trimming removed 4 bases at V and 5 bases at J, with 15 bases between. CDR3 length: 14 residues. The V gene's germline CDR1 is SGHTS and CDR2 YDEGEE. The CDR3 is CASSQKQGSETQYF. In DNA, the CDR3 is TGTGCCAGCAGCCAAAAACAGGGTAGTGAGACCCAGTACTTC.

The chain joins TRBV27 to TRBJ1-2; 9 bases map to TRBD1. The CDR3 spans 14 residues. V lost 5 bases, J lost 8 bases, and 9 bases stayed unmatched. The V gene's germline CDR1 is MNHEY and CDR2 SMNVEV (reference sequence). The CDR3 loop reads CASSRPGQGFGYTF. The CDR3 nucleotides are TGTGCCAGCAGTCGTCCTGGACAGGGGTTCGGCTACACCTTC.

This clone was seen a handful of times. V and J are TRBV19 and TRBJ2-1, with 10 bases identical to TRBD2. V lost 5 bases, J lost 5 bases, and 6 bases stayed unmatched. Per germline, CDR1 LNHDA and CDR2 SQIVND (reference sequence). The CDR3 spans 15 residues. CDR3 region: CASSLTSGPNNEQFF. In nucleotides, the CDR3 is TGTGCCAGTAGTCTGACTAGCGGGCCGAACAATGAGCAGTTCTTC. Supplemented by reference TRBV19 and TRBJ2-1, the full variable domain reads DGGITQSPKYLFRKEGQNVTLSCEQNLNHDAMYWYRQDPGQGLRLIYYSQIVNDFQKGDIAEGYSVSREKKESFPLTVTSAQKNPTAFYLCASSLTSGPNNEQFFGPGTRLTVL.

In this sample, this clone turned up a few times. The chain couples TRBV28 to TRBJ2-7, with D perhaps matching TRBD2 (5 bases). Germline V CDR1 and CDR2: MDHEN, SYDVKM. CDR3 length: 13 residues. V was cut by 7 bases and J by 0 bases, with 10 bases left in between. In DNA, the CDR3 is TGTGCCAGCACCGTCGGGAACTCCTACGAGCAGTACTTC. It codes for CASTVGNSYEQYF.

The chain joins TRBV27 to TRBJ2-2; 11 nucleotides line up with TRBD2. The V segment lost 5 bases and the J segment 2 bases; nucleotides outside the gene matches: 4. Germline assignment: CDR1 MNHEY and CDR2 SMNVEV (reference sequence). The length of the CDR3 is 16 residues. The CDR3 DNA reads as TGTGCCAGCAGTGTTAGCGGGGGGGCCAACACCGGGGAGCTGTTTTTT. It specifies CASSVSGGANTGELFF.

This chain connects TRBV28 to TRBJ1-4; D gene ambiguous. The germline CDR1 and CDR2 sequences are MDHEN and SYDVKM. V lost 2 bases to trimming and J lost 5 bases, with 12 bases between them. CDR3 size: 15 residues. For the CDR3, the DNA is TGTGCCAGCAGTTTAAGGAACAGTCGAAATGAAAAACTGTTTTTT. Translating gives CASSLRNSRNEKLFF.

The CDR3 region is CASRDSTGTGYTGELFF. The CDR3 DNA reads TGTGCCAGTCGAGACTCTACCGGGACAGGGTATACCGGGGAGCTGTTTTTT. The gene calls are TRBV19 and TRBJ2-2, with 9 bases fitting TRBD1. The germline V gene has CDR1 LNHDA and CDR2 SQIVND (reference sequence). This CDR3 has 17 amino acids. The junction had 15 bases not matched to a gene; V was cut back by 8 bases and J by 5 bases.

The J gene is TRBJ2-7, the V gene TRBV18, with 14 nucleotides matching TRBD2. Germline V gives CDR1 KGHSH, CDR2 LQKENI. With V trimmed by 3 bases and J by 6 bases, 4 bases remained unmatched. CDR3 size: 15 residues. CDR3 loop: CASSPGLAGDLEQYF. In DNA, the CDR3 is TGTGCCAGCTCACCGGGACTAGCGGGAGATCTCGAGCAGTACTTC. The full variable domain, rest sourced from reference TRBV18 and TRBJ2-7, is NAGVMQNPRHLVRRRGQEARLRCSPMKGHSHVYWYRQLPEEGLKFMVYLQKENIIDESGMPKERFSAEFPKEGPSILRIQQVVRGDSAAYFCASSPGLAGDLEQYFGPGTRLTVT.

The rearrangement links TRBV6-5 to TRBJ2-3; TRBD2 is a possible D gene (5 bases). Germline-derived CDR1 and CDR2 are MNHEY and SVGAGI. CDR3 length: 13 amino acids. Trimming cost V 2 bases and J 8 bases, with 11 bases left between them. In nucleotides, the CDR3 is TGTGCCAGCAGTTACGGCCCAGGACTTACGCAGTATTTT. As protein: CASSYGPGLTQYF.

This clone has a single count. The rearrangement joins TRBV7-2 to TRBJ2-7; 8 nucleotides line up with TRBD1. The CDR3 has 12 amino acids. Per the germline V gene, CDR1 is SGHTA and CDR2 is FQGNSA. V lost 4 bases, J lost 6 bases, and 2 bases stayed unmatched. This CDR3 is CASSSDRGEQYF. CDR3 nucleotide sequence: TGTGCCAGCAGCTCAGACAGGGGCGAGCAGTACTTC.

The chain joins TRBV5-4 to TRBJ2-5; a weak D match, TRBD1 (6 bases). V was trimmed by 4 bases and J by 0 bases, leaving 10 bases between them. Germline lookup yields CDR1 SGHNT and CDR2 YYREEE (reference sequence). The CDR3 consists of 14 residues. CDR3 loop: CASSKDSYQETQYF. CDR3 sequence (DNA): TGTGCCAGCAGCAAGGACAGCTACCAAGAGACCCAGTACTTC.

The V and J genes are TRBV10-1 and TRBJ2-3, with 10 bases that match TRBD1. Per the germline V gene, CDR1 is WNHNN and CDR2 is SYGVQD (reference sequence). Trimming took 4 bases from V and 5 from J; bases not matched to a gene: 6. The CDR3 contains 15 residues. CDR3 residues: CASSGRDRGRDTQYF. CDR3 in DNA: TGCGCCAGCAGTGGCCGGGACAGGGGACGAGATACGCAGTATTTT.

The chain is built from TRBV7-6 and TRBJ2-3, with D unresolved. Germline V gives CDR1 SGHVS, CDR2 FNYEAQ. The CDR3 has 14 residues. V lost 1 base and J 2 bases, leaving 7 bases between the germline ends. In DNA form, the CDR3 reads TGTGCCAGCAGCTTAGGTCTAAACACAGATACGCAGTATTTT. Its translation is CASSLGLNTDTQYF.

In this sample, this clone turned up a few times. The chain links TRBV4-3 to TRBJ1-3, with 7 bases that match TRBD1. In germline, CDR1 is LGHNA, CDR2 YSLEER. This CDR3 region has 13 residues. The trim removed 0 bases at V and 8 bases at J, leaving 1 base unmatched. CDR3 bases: TGCGCCAGCAGCCAAGAACAGGGGCACACCATATATTTT. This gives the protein CASSQEQGHTIYF.